This TCR beta chain was found in a study of cytomegalovirus exposure and HLA in healthy donors (dated by TCRdb to about 2017). General notes on the study: According to a later analysis, one platform produced both the roughly 130 validation repertoires and the roughly 660 repertoires of the first cohort. The study aimed to test whether cataloging public T cell receptors could reveal signatures of past pathogen exposure. A separate validation cohort of roughly 130 different subjects was used in addition to the roughly 620-subject first cohort. High-throughput TCR immunosequencing, statistical association of individual TCRs with disease status, and machine learning were combined to predict cytomegalovirus infection status. Overall study outcomes, separate from this receptor: The classifier was reported to diagnose cytomegalovirus status with high specificity and sensitivity in both the original cohort and the validation cohort. A later analysis found that TCRs clustered in the first cohort also tended to co-occur in the approximately 120 validation repertoires, with more than 90% of cluster scores above 0. Most TCR sequences were seen in very few donors, while some public TCRs were found in many individuals. The study gave a list of about 170 TCR beta chains associated with cytomegalovirus. All 110 or so repertoires were used to score co-occurrence in the validation cohort in a later analysis, because that analysis had no HLA typing for the cohort. A few of the identified cytomegalovirus-associated TCR beta chains were confirmed in vitro to be specific for cytomegalovirus antigens. It was suggested by the authors that the approach could potentially be generalized to other disease states and immunological phenotypes.

Library construction relied on the immunoSEQ multiplex PCR assay. On the study's bioinformatics: A statistical classification framework was developed to diagnose cytomegalovirus status using the catalog of TCR beta chain sequences. The table was pulled from immuneACCESS by TCRdb, which kept in-frame rearrangements only. Such tables lose some clones; where checked, under half of the loss comes from unresolved V genes, and the rest has no known cause. That table is the source of V, J and clone size, and D and trimming were worked out from the DNA. The sample contains 150,000 to 200,000 clones, around four fifths of them found a single time. Roughly 6.5% of the sample is taken by the ten largest. On this clone itself: Its antigen remains unidentified. No qualities accompany the bases; no much larger clone lies one base away.

The donors were included in the validation cohort of around 120 subjects, a group kept apart from the approximately 700-subject first cohort. This clonotype was sampled from a man younger than 35 in good health and CMV-seropositive. Sequenced material: PBMCs.

Here the CDR3 is given as CASNQREVSDTQYF. The DNA sequence is given as TGTGCCAGCAACCAGCGGGAGGTATCAGATACGCAGTATTTT. The rearranged chain carries TRBV2 and TRBJ2-3; 9 nucleotides in the junction match TRBD2. Trimming accounts for 7 bases at V and 4 bases at J, while the number of junction bases matched to no gene is 6. Based on the germline V gene, the CDR1 and CDR2 sequences are SNHLY and FYNNEI. The CDR3 measures 14 amino acids from cysteine to phenylalanine. Only the CDR3 part of the read is kept: 42 bases, read in frame from the first base.